This passage covers 13 T cell receptor beta chains from one sample sequenced in a study of OX40 agonist ivuxolimab in advanced cancers. The repertoire was sequenced with immunoSEQ multiplex PCR; TCRdb's copy has only in-frame clones and lacks some. The profile shows 50,000 to 55,000 clones, roughly 84% of them singletons. The starting material was CD4+ or CD8+ T cells sorted from blood, obtained in a trial of the OX40 agonist ivuxolimab. These TCRs come from an adult with an advanced solid tumor such as melanoma, head and neck, liver or kidney cancer.

This clone occurred once. The chain employs TRBV21-1 and TRBJ2-7; the table's D gene call, TRBD2, was not cross checked with the DNA. TRBV21-1 is given as a pseudogene. The CDR3 totals 15 residues. CDR3 residues: CASSPSGSYGYEQYF. CDR3 bases: TGTGCCAGCAGCCCGAGCGGGAGCTATGGCTACGAGCAGTACTTC.

The chain is built from TRBV5-1 and TRBJ1-1; no firm D call. Looked up from germline, CDR1 is SGHRS and CDR2 is YFSETQ. Trimming took 4 bases from V and 1 from J, leaving 8 bases between them. There are 13 residues in the CDR3. CDR3 coding DNA: TGCGCCAGCAGCCCACAATGGAACACTGAAGCTTTCTTT. Amino acid sequence: CASSPQWNTEAFF. Based on the CDR3 plus reference TRBV5-1 and TRBJ1-1, the full variable domain is KAGVTQTPRYLIKTRGQQVTLSCSPISGHRSVSWYQQTPGQGLQFLFEYFSETQRNKGNFPGRFSGRQFSNSRSEMNVSTLELGDSALYLCASSPQWNTEAFFGQGTRLTVV.

The chain employs TRBV23-1 and TRBJ2-3; a weak D match, TRBD2 (6 bases). TRBV23-1 is filed as an ORF, its function uncertain. The CDR3 spans 23 residues. Between the trimmed V and J ends, which lost 0 bases and 2 bases, there was a span of 33 bases. The CDR3 sequence: CASSQSPYVEEGPSVYTTDTQYF. The CDR3 region has the DNA TGCGCCAGCAGTCAATCCCCCTACGTAGAGGAGGGGCCGAGTGTTTATACCACAGATACGCAGTATTTT.

This chain connects TRBV27 to TRBJ2-2; D gene ambiguous. V lost 0 bases to trimming and J lost 0 bases, with 8 bases between them. The V gene's germline CDR1 is MNHEY and CDR2 SMNVEV (reference sequence). The CDR3 is 16 amino acids. The chain's CDR3 is CASSLSQESNTGELFF. The CDR3 nucleotides read TGTGCCAGCAGTTTATCCCAGGAATCGAACACCGGGGAGCTGTTTTTT.

This clone was recorded a few times. The chain is built from TRBV6-1 and TRBJ2-7; D gene uncertain. Germline V lookup: CDR1 MNHNS, CDR2 SASEGT. Deletions cut 3 bases from V and 0 bases from J, with 12 bases between. CDR3 length: 15 amino acids. The chain's CDR3 is CASSDVWSSSYEQYF. The DNA of the CDR3 is TGTGCCAGCAGTGACGTGTGGTCGAGCTCCTACGAGCAGTACTTC.

The chain employs TRBV27 and TRBJ2-5; no reliable D call. Germline CDR1 and CDR2: MNHEY and SMNVEV (reference sequence). V was clipped by 2 bases and J by 2 bases, with 15 bases between them. The CDR3 loop spans 16 amino acids. Here the CDR3 DNA reads TGTGCCAGCAGTTTAAGCACCTTATCTCTACAAGAGACCCAGTACTTC. Translation: CASSLSTLSLQETQYF.

The rearrangement joins TRBV18 to TRBJ2-7; possibly TRBD1 for D (5 bases). With 4 bases removed from V and 4 bases from J, the gap between germline ends came to 5 bases. Looked up from germline, CDR1 is KGHSH and CDR2 is LQKENI. The CDR3 length is 11 residues. The CDR3 DNA reads as TGTGCCAGCTCACAGGGGTACGAGCAGTACTTC. It specifies CASSQGYEQYF. Filled out from reference TRBV18 and TRBJ2-7, the complete variable domain reads NAGVMQNPRHLVRRRGQEARLRCSPMKGHSHVYWYRQLPEEGLKFMVYLQKENIIDESGMPKERFSAEFPKEGPSILRIQQVVRGDSAAYFCASSQGYEQYFGPGTRLTVT.

This chain connects TRBV6-6 to TRBJ2-1; D uncertain. This CDR3 has 15 amino acids. CDR1 is MNHNY and CDR2 is SVGAGI in the germline V gene (reference sequence). Trimming took 0 bases from V and 7 from J, leaving 13 bases between them. This chain's CDR3 is CASSYSPPLPNEQFF. CDR3 bases: TGTGCCAGCAGTTACTCGCCGCCGTTACCAAATGAGCAGTTCTTC.

By sample share, this clone is medium-sized. The chain links TRBV2 to TRBJ1-2; no clear D gene. There are 13 residues in the CDR3. V was trimmed by 5 bases and J by 6 bases, leaving 13 bases between them. CDR1 is SNHLY and CDR2 is FYNNEI in the germline V gene. The CDR3 loop reads CASSRSELDGYTF. The CDR3 DNA follows: TGTGCCAGCAGTCGCAGCGAGCTGGATGGCTACACCTTC. Using reference TRBV2 and TRBJ1-2 for the parts outside the CDR3, the full variable domain is EPEVTQTPSHQVTQMGQEVILRCVPISNHLYFYWYRQILGQKVEFLVSFYNNEISEKSEIFDDQFSVERPDGSNFTLKIRSTKLEDSAMYFCASSRSELDGYTFGSGTRLTVV.

This clone was detected only a few times. V usage is TRBV19 and J usage is TRBJ2-7; no clear D gene. Germline lookup yields CDR1 LNHDA and CDR2 SQIVND (reference sequence). The ends were cut back, 4 bases at V and 2 bases at J, with 9 bases in the middle. The CDR3 extends over 13 amino acids. CDR3 DNA sequence: TGTGCCAGTAGTACGACGACGACCTACGAGCAGTACTTC. Translation: CASSTTTTYEQYF.

This clone appeared a few times. The chain recombines TRBV6-6 with TRBJ2-1; D might be TRBD2 (5 bases). Per germline, CDR1 MNHNY and CDR2 SVGAGI (reference sequence). The ends were cut back, 7 bases at V and 10 bases at J, with 11 bases in the middle. This CDR3 contains 11 residues. This CDR3 reads CASNSEGEQFF. The DNA of the CDR3 is TGTGCCAGCAACTCCGAGGGCGAGCAGTTCTTC.

V and J are TRBV20-1 and TRBJ1-2, with D maybe TRBD1 (5 bases). CDR1 and CDR2 (germline): DFQATT, SNEGSKA (reference sequence). V was pared by 6 bases and J by 5 bases, with 10 bases between. The CDR3 runs to 11 residues. The CDR3 reads CSAEDNYGYTF. The CDR3 nucleotides read TGCAGTGCAGAGGACAATTATGGCTACACCTTC.

The chain links TRBV25-1 to TRBJ2-7, with D possibly called TRBD1 or TRBD2 (5 bases each). Germline V CDR1 and CDR2: MGHDK, SYGVNS. The CDR3 spans 14 residues. Between the trimmed V and J ends, which lost 8 bases and 0 bases, there was a span of 14 bases. CDR3 DNA: TGTGCCAGCGGGACCCGACAGTCCTCCTACGAGCAGTACTTC. Residues: CASGTRQSSYEQYF.